Listed here are 18 T cell receptor beta chains from one sample, sequenced in a study of blood T cells in healthy people across ages. Primed by a sample-barcoded 5' primer and a J-beta primer mix, a second PCR proceeded for roughly 6 to 12 cycles. MiXCR, applied by TCRdb to the 5' RACE reads, yields one record per CDR3 protein. Of 650,000 to 900,000 distinct CDR3 sequences in the sample, under 80% are singletons; the top ten hold roughly 26%. Sample: blood. The source of these receptors is a young man in good health.

This clonotype has just a few counts. The chain joins TRBV5-1 to TRBJ2-7; 10 bases match TRBD1. This CDR3 spans 16 amino acids. Germline CDR1 is SGHRS and CDR2 is YFSETQ. V gave up 5 bases and J gave up 5 bases; unmatched junction bases: 13. DNA of the CDR3: TGCGCCAGCAGTCGAAGATCCGGGACAGGGGTCGACGAGCAGTACTTC. This gives the protein CASSRRSGTGVDEQYF.

The chain employs TRBV7-2 and TRBJ2-3; D remains ambiguous. The germline V gene encodes CDR1 SGHTA and CDR2 FQGNSA. Trimming removed 5 bases at V and 2 bases at J, with 14 bases between. The CDR3 length is 15 residues. The CDR3 spells CASSRRVQATDTQYF. The DNA of the CDR3 is TGTGCCAGCAGCCGCCGGGTCCAGGCCACAGATACGCAGTATTTT.

The chain combines TRBV20-1 with TRBJ1-2; D unresolved. CDR1 and CDR2 (germline): DFQATT, SNEGSKA (reference sequence). The ends were cut back, 3 bases at V and 4 bases at J, with 9 bases in the middle. This CDR3 comprises 12 residues. The CDR3 is CSARRDPYGYTF. Here the CDR3 DNA reads TGCAGTGCTAGGCGGGATCCCTATGGCTACACCTTC.

This clonotype showed up just a few times. The V and J genes are TRBV28 and TRBJ2-3, with D possibly TRBD1 on 5 matching bases. The V end lost 2 bases, the J end lost 3 bases, and 9 bases lay between the germline ends. Germline V CDR1 and CDR2: MDHEN, SYDVKM. The CDR3 runs to 14 residues. CDR3 protein: CASSLIQGTDTQYF. Here the CDR3 DNA reads TGTGCCAGCAGTTTAATTCAGGGTACAGATACGCAGTATTTT.

The table lists this clonotype with a few counts. The chain combines TRBV24-1 with TRBJ2-2; the D gene is possibly TRBD2 (6 bases). Germline V lookup: CDR1 KGHDR, CDR2 SFDVKD. The CDR3 spans 16 residues. The V and J ends lost 4 bases and 4 bases respectively, with 15 bases between them. The CDR3 DNA reads TGTGCCACCAGTGAGGCTAGCGTTACCCGCACCGGGGAGCTGTTTTTT. It specifies CATSEASVTRTGELFF.

CDR3 sequence (DNA): TGCGCCAGCAGGGAATCCCGGGACCCACAGTACTTC. The encoded protein is CASRESRDPQYF. The chain carries TRBV5-1 and TRBJ2-5; tentatively, D is TRBD1 or TRBD2 (5 bases each). CDR3 length equals 12 residues. Trimming cost V 5 bases and J 11 bases, with 16 bases left between them. Per the germline V gene, CDR1 is SGHRS and CDR2 is YFSETQ.

V gene TRBV20-1 combines with J gene TRBJ1-2; the match to TRBD1 covers 8 bases. The CDR3 loop spans 13 amino acids. The V gene end was trimmed by 5 bases and the J gene end by 7 bases; junction bases not matched to a gene: 9. In germline, CDR1 is DFQATT, CDR2 SNEGSKA (reference sequence). The CDR3 loop is CSARSRTGSGYTF. CDR3 coding DNA: TGCAGTGCTCGTTCCCGGACAGGGTCTGGCTACACCTTC.

The chain links TRBV24-1 to TRBJ2-5, with D perhaps matching TRBD1 (6 bases). V lost 7 bases to trimming and J lost 5 bases, with 13 bases between them. The germline CDR1 and CDR2 sequences are KGHDR and SFDVKD. The CDR3 loop spans 13 amino acids. CDR3 nucleotides: TGTGCCACCAGCAGTCCAGGGGAGGAGACCCAGTACTTC. It translates to CATSSPGEETQYF.

The V gene is TRBV28, the J gene TRBJ2-5; perhaps TRBD2 as D (5 bases). The CDR3 spans 14 residues. Germline CDR1 MDHEN, CDR2 SYDVKM. The V end was cut by 1 base, the J end by 6 bases, with 12 bases between. CDR3: CASSLSVTGKTQYF. The CDR3 DNA reads TGTGCCAGCAGTTTATCGGTCACGGGGAAGACCCAGTACTTC.

The chain recombines TRBV7-2 with TRBJ2-1, with D perhaps TRBD2 (5 bases). The CDR3 extends over 16 amino acids. Germline assignment: CDR1 SGHTA and CDR2 FQGNSA. The V gene lost 5 bases and the J gene lost 1 base, with 15 bases spanning the gap. The CDR3 is CASSPPGLTSYNEQFF. The CDR3 DNA is TGTGCCAGCAGCCCTCCTGGACTGACTTCCTACAATGAGCAGTTCTTC. Together with reference TRBV7-2 and TRBJ2-1, the CDR3 gives the full variable domain: GAGVSQSPSNKVTEKGKDVELRCDPISGHTALYWYRQSLGQGLEFLIYFQGNSAPDKSGLPSDRFSAERTGGSVSTLTIQRTQQEDSAVYLCASSPPGLTSYNEQFFGPGTRLTVL.

The chain is built from TRBV28 and TRBJ2-7; D is possibly TRBD1 (6 bases). Germline V gives CDR1 MDHEN, CDR2 SYDVKM. V gave up 6 bases and J gave up 2 bases, with 11 bases separating them. The CDR3 length is 13 residues. Written as DNA, the CDR3 is TGTGCCAGCAGGCCGGGACAAGCCTACGAGCAGTACTTC. Its protein product is CASRPGQAYEQYF.

This chain links TRBV18 with TRBJ1-2; the match to TRBD1 covers 7 bases. Germline assignment: CDR1 KGHSH and CDR2 LQKENI. The V segment lost 2 bases and the J segment 6 bases; nucleotides outside the gene matches: 3. There are 13 residues in the CDR3. CDR3 in amino acids: CASSPDRVHGYTF. DNA for the CDR3: TGTGCCAGCTCACCAGACAGGGTCCATGGCTACACCTTC.

This clonotype has more than one count but fewer than ten. The J gene is TRBJ2-7, the V gene TRBV20-1; TRBD2 aligns across 9 bases. With V trimmed by 6 bases and J by 5 bases, 17 bases remained unmatched. The CDR3 is 16 residues long. CDR1 and CDR2 from the germline V gene are DFQATT and SNEGSKA (reference sequence). CDR3 sequence (DNA): TGCAGTGCGCCCGTCCTTTCTGCGGGGGGGCTCGACGAGCAGTACTTC. It encodes CSAPVLSAGGLDEQYF.

The rearrangement links TRBV20-1 to TRBJ2-2; 12 positions agree with TRBD1. Germline CDR1 and CDR2: DFQATT and SNEGSKA (reference sequence). Trimming cost V 6 bases and J 7 bases; bases outside gene matches: 9. The length of the CDR3 is 15 residues. CDR3 nucleotide sequence: TGCAGTGCGCAACCGGGACAGGGGGCGTTCGGGGAGCTGTTTTTT. Its protein is CSAQPGQGAFGELFF.

The sample holds a few counts of this clonotype. The chain couples TRBV7-2 to TRBJ1-2, with a possible D match to TRBD1 (5 bases). V was pared by 5 bases and J by 4 bases, with 14 bases between. The germline V gene has CDR1 SGHTA and CDR2 FQGNSA. The CDR3 has 14 amino acids. The CDR3 protein is CASSQRDRGYGYTF. The CDR3 DNA sequence: TGTGCCAGCAGCCAGCGGGACCGAGGCTATGGCTACACCTTC.

This chain joins TRBV6-5 and TRBJ2-1; the D gene is possibly TRBD2 (5 bases). V lost 8 bases, J lost 0 bases, and 11 bases lay in between. Germline CDR1 reads MNHEY; CDR2 reads SVGAGI. CDR3 length equals 14 residues. CDR3 sequence: CASRSAGSYNEQFF. The CDR3 DNA is TGTGCCAGCCGATCGGCGGGCTCCTACAATGAGCAGTTCTTC.

The table lists this clonotype with a count of one. This chain connects TRBV11-1 to TRBJ2-6; the match to TRBD1 covers 7 bases. The CDR3 has 16 residues. In germline, CDR1 is SGHAT, CDR2 FQDESV (reference sequence). After removal of 3 bases from V and 0 bases from J, the junction contained 2 bases not matched to a gene. The CDR3, as DNA: TGTGCCAGCAGCTTGACAGGGCGCTCTGGGGCCAACGTCCTGACTTTC. It is translated as CASSLTGRSGANVLTF.

CDR3 sequence (DNA): TGTGCCAGCAGCCCGGGGGAGATCACTAGCACAGATACGCAGTATTTT. This codes for CASSPGEITSTDTQYF. The chain recombines TRBV7-9 with TRBJ2-3; TRBD2 might be the D (6 bases). The V and J ends lost 5 bases and 0 bases respectively, with 15 bases between them. CDR1 and CDR2 from the germline V gene are SEHNR and FQNEAQ (reference sequence). The length of the CDR3 is 16 residues.